The 9 T cell receptor beta chains listed next were all sequenced from one sample in a study of T cell responses to AZD1222 COVID-19 vaccine (dated by TCRdb to the early 2020s). The library came from the immunoSEQ multiplex PCR assay. The source is immuneACCESS, and TCRdb retained only in-frame sequences with V and J called. Part of the clones is not carried over; for the studies checked, unresolved V genes explain less than half of this, and the remainder is unexplained. The sample includes 80,000 or so clones, with roughly nine tenths observed a single time. More than 4.5% of the sample comes from the top ten. What the time point label conveys for this sample: about 28 days (+/-7) after the second vaccine dose. Material: peripheral blood, obtained 28 days after the second AZD1222 dose. The receptor source for this set is an adult who received the AZD1222 COVID-19 vaccine.

V gene TRBV28 combines with J gene TRBJ1-5; 12 positions match TRBD1. Germline V CDR1 and CDR2: MDHEN, SYDVKM. The CDR3 is 17 amino acids. With 2 bases clipped from V and 5 bases from J, the junction kept 7 bases outside the gene matches. The CDR3: CASSLRGQGARDQPQHF. CDR3 nucleotides: TGTGCCAGCAGTTTACGGGGACAGGGGGCGAGAGATCAGCCCCAGCATTTT. Full variable domain (missing parts from reference TRBV28 and TRBJ1-5): DVKVTQSSRYLVKRTGEKVFLECVQDMDHENMFWYRQDPGLGLRLIYFSYDVKMKEKGDIPEGYSVSREKKERFSLILESASTNQTSMYLCASSLRGQGARDQPQHFGDGTRLSIL.

This clone was counted once. The V and J genes are TRBV27 and TRBJ2-7; possibly TRBD1 for D (5 bases). The CDR3 totals 12 residues. Germline assignment: CDR1 MNHEY and CDR2 SMNVEV (reference sequence). Trimming took off 1 base at V and 5 bases at J, with 6 bases between the two ends. This CDR3 reads CASSLWGNEQYF. The CDR3, as DNA: TGTGCCAGCAGTTTATGGGGCAACGAGCAGTACTTC.

This clone was seen once. The gene calls are TRBV5-1 and TRBJ2-2; TRBD1 matches at 7 bases. V was clipped by 3 bases and J by 5 bases; unmatched bases: 16. Germline V gives CDR1 SGHRS, CDR2 YFSETQ. The CDR3 sequence is 18 residues long. Written as DNA, the CDR3 is TGCGCCAGCAGCTGGCCCGTAGACAGGGCGAGACTGACCGGGGAGCTGTTTTTT. Its protein product is CASSWPVDRARLTGELFF.

V is TRBV9 and J is TRBJ1-3; a weak D match, TRBD1 (5 bases). V lost 0 bases and J 3 bases, leaving 10 bases between the germline ends. CDR1 and CDR2 from the germline V gene are SGDLS and YYNGEE. The CDR3 has 15 amino acids. CDR3 in DNA: TGTGCCAGCAGCGTAGCTGAGGGGAATGGAAACACCATATATTTT. The encoded protein is CASSVAEGNGNTIYF.

The chain recombines TRBV19 with TRBJ2-1; TRBD2 matches 12 bases. The V gene end was trimmed by 4 bases and the J gene end by 8 bases; junction bases not matched to a gene: 9. Germline-derived CDR1 and CDR2 are LNHDA and SQIVND (reference sequence). This CDR3 has 16 amino acids. The CDR3 bases are TGTGCCAGTAGTACAACGACTAGCGGGAGTATGGATGAGCAGTTCTTC. It specifies CASSTTTSGSMDEQFF.

The V call is TRBV5-5, the J call TRBJ2-7; 7 positions agree with TRBD1. The germline V gene encodes CDR1 SGHKS and CDR2 YYEKEE (reference sequence). V lost 4 bases, J lost 6 bases, and 13 bases stayed unmatched. The length of the CDR3 is 15 residues. The CDR3 spells CASSPPNRDSGEQYF. The CDR3 bases are TGTGCCAGCAGCCCTCCGAACAGGGACAGTGGCGAGCAGTACTTC. Variable domain in full (rest from reference TRBV5-5 and TRBJ2-7): DAGVTQSPTHLIKTRGQQVTLRCSPISGHKSVSWYQQVLGQGPQFIFQYYEKEERGRGNFPDRFSARQFPNYSSELNVNALLLGDSALYLCASSPPNRDSGEQYFGPGTRLTVT.

The chain recombines TRBV4-3 with TRBJ2-2; tentative D call: TRBD1 (6 bases). Germline loops: CDR1 LGHNA, CDR2 YSLEER. The CDR3 has 16 amino acids. Trimming took off 0 bases at V and 0 bases at J, with 8 bases between the two ends. CDR3 in amino acids: CASSQDGTPNTGELFF. Here the CDR3 DNA reads TGCGCCAGCAGCCAAGATGGGACACCGAACACCGGGGAGCTGTTTTTT.

The chain employs TRBV28 and TRBJ2-5, with TRBD1 as a possible D gene (6 bases). V was clipped by 5 bases and J by 5 bases, with 12 bases between them. Germline V gives CDR1 MDHEN, CDR2 SYDVKM. The CDR3 spans 13 residues. The CDR3 loop reads CASSLWGLETQYF. CDR3 bases: TGTGCCAGCAGTCTGTGGGGGCTTGAGACCCAGTACTTC.

V usage is TRBV6-5 and J usage is TRBJ2-2; 9 bases match TRBD1. The V and J ends lost 7 bases and 5 bases, in that order; junction bases with no gene match: 8. The CDR3 is 15 residues long. Germline V gene lookup returns CDR1 MNHEY and CDR2 SVGAGI. CDR3 sequence: CASTPTGGRTGELFF. Here the CDR3 DNA reads TGTGCCAGCACCCCGACAGGGGGAAGAACCGGGGAGCTGTTTTTT.